One sample yielded the 32 T cell receptor beta chains listed below, sequenced in a study of blood T cells in healthy people across ages. Combining a sample-barcoded 5' primer with a J-beta primer mix, a second PCR ran for roughly 7 to 11 cycles. One entry per CDR3 protein results from TCRdb running MiXCR on the 5' RACE reads. Of fewer than 700,000 distinct CDR3 sequences in the sample, 35% to 50% were seen once. The source material was blood. The origin of the receptors is a man older than 75 in good health.

V usage is TRBV7-2 and J usage is TRBJ2-7; D ambiguous. V gave up 1 base and J gave up 3 bases, with 7 bases separating them. This CDR3 has 13 amino acids. Looked up from germline, CDR1 is SGHTA and CDR2 is FQGNSA. CDR3 sequence reads: CASSLVVGYEQYF. DNA for the CDR3: TGTGCCAGCAGCTTAGTCGTAGGCTACGAGCAGTACTTC.

J is TRBJ1-2 and V is TRBV7-2; D perhaps matches TRBD1 (5 bases). The length of the CDR3 is 14 residues. The V gene lost 4 bases and the J gene lost 8 bases, with 17 bases spanning the gap. Germline V gene sequence: CDR1 SGHTA, CDR2 FQGNSA. The CDR3 region is CASSSGTEWRGYTF. The DNA of the CDR3 is TGTGCCAGCAGCTCAGGGACTGAGTGGCGGGGCTACACCTTC.

The chain carries TRBV7-2 and TRBJ2-3; D unresolved. The CDR3 sequence is 14 residues long. CDR1 is SGHTA, CDR2 FQGNSA, per germline. Trimming left V 8 bases short and J 0 bases short, with 12 bases between. The CDR3 DNA sequence: TGTGCCAGCGGGTTTCTCCCCAGCACAGATACGCAGTATTTT. This translates into CASGFLPSTDTQYF.

This clonotype was found many times. The chain recombines TRBV20-1 with TRBJ2-7; 11 nucleotides line up with TRBD1. Germline lookup yields CDR1 DFQATT and CDR2 SNEGSKA (reference sequence). The ends lost 6 bases at V and 2 bases at J; junction bases unmatched: 6. The CDR3 has 14 amino acids. CDR3 amino acids: CSALGQGGTYEQYF. The CDR3 DNA is TGCAGTGCCTTGGGACAGGGGGGGACCTACGAGCAGTACTTC.

The V call is TRBV7-3, the J call TRBJ1-2; unclear D gene. The germline gives CDR1 SGHTA, CDR2 FQGTGA. There are 13 residues in the CDR3. V lost 2 bases and J 6 bases, leaving 10 bases between the germline ends. The CDR3 sequence: CASSLVEGNGYTF. CDR3 in DNA: TGTGCCAGCAGCTTAGTCGAGGGAAATGGCTACACCTTC.

This clonotype was counted only a few times. The chain joins TRBV10-2 to TRBJ2-1; 9 bases map to TRBD1. V dropped 6 bases and J dropped 8; count of bases not matched to a gene: 8. CDR1 and CDR2 (germline): WSHSY, SAAADI. This CDR3 is built from 14 residues. The CDR3 loop reads CASRATGGRDEQFF. CDR3 coding DNA: TGCGCCAGCAGAGCGACAGGGGGGCGGGATGAGCAGTTCTTC.

The rearrangement joins TRBV29-1 to TRBJ2-5; D is undetermined. The CDR3 is 11 amino acids. Trimming pared 7 bases from V and 5 bases from J, leaving 11 bases between. Germline V gene lookup returns CDR1 SQVTM and CDR2 ANQGSEA. The CDR3 here is CSAEVRETQYF. In DNA form, the CDR3 reads TGCAGCGCTGAGGTTCGTGAGACCCAGTACTTC. The full variable domain, in which reference TRBV29-1 and TRBJ2-5 provide the parts outside the CDR3, is SAVISQKPSRDICQRGTSLTIQCQVDSQVTMMFWYRQQPGQSLTLIATANQGSEATYESGFVIDKFPISRPNLTFSTLTVSNMSPEDSSIYLCSAEVRETQYFGPGTRLLVL.

This rearrangement joins TRBV5-1 to TRBJ1-6; 9 bases agree with TRBD1. The V gene's germline CDR1 is SGHRS and CDR2 YFSETQ. This CDR3 has 14 residues. J was trimmed by 7 bases and V by 4 bases; bases with no gene match: 3. CDR3 in DNA: TGCGCCAGCAGCGAGGGACAGGGAAATTCACCCCTCCACTTT. This translates into CASSEGQGNSPLHF.

As to this clonotype: One end of the junction fails to match germline, which may point to a read error. The chain uses TRBV29-1 and TRBJ2-2, with 8 bases lining up with TRBD2. This CDR3 spans 16 amino acids. In germline, CDR1 is SQVTM, CDR2 ANQGSEA. The CDR3 here is CGVRGSGTREFGELFF. CDR3 in DNA: TGCGGCGTCAGGGGCTCCGGGACTAGGGAGTTCGGGGAGCTGTTTTTT.

This chain connects TRBV9 to TRBJ2-7; 10 bases align to TRBD1. From germline, CDR1 is SGDLS and CDR2 YYNGEE. The CDR3 sequence is 18 residues long. V lost 0 bases and J lost 4; bases outside the gene matches: 13. CDR3 protein: CASSVGPPGQGISYEQYF. As DNA, the CDR3 is TGTGCCAGCAGCGTAGGACCCCCGGGACAGGGGATTTCGTACGAGCAGTACTTC.

This chain joins TRBV4-2 and TRBJ1-5; 11 bases line up with TRBD1. Trimming took 2 bases from V and 6 from J; bases not matched to a gene: 6. Per germline, CDR1 LGHNA and CDR2 YNFKEQ. The CDR3 has 16 amino acids. CDR3 residues: CASSQRGTGGVQPQHF. The DNA of the CDR3 is TGTGCCAGCAGCCAAAGAGGGACAGGGGGTGTTCAGCCCCAGCATTTT.

The J gene is TRBJ2-3, the V gene TRBV20-1; 8 bases fit TRBD2. Germline CDR1 and CDR2: DFQATT and SNEGSKA (reference sequence). The CDR3 is 13 amino acids. Trimming cost V 6 bases and J 2 bases; bases outside gene matches: 4. The CDR3 loop reads CSAELAATDTQYF. DNA for the CDR3: TGCAGTGCGGAACTAGCGGCCACAGATACGCAGTATTTT.

In this sample, this clonotype turned up many times. Possible read error: a much larger clone is one base away. This chain joins TRBV29-1 and TRBJ2-1; TRBD2 aligns across 8 bases. The better agreement between TRBJ2-7 and the DNA end casts doubt on the J call. CDR1 is SQVTM and CDR2 is ANQGSEA in the germline V gene. This CDR3 has 13 amino acids. The CDR3 protein is CSVSGSSYNEQYF. CDR3 DNA sequence: TGCAGCGTTAGCGGGAGCTCCTACAATGAGCAGTACTTC.

This clonotype has just a few counts. The V call is TRBV6-1, the J call TRBJ2-2; 12 bases match TRBD2. CDR1 and CDR2 from the germline V gene are MNHNS and SASEGT. V lost 6 bases to trimming and J lost 0 bases; unmatched junction nucleotides: 5. The length of the CDR3 is 17 residues. The CDR3 spells CASRTTSGRANTGELFF. CDR3 sequence (DNA): TGTGCCAGCAGGACGACTAGCGGGAGAGCGAACACCGGGGAGCTGTTTTTT.

The chain recombines TRBV2 with TRBJ2-6, with 8 bases fitting TRBD1. The CDR3 totals 18 residues. After removal of 6 bases from V and 4 bases from J, the junction contained 14 bases not matched to a gene. Germline V gene sequence: CDR1 SNHLY, CDR2 FYNNEI. The CDR3: CASSDDRGMAGGANVLTF. In nucleotides, the CDR3 is TGTGCCAGCAGCGACGACAGGGGAATGGCGGGAGGGGCCAACGTCCTGACTTTC. Combining the CDR3 with reference TRBV2 and TRBJ2-6 gives the whole variable domain EPEVTQTPSHQVTQMGQEVILRCVPISNHLYFYWYRQILGQKVEFLVSFYNNEISEKSEIFDDQFSVERPDGSNFTLKIRSTKLEDSAMYFCASSDDRGMAGGANVLTFGAGSRLTVL.

This clonotype was recorded a few times. The rearrangement joins TRBV7-2 to TRBJ2-4; D is possibly TRBD1 (5 bases). V lost 1 base and J lost 1, with 5 bases in between. Germline loops: CDR1 SGHTA, CDR2 FQGNSA. The CDR3 totals 14 residues. The CDR3 DNA is TGTGCCAGCAGCTTAGAGGGGGCCAAAAACATTCAGTACTTC. It specifies CASSLEGAKNIQYF.

About this clonotype itself: Just one base apart from a much larger clone, this may be a read error. The rearrangement uses TRBV4-3 and TRBJ2-1, with TRBD2 identical over 9 bases. There are 16 residues in the CDR3. With V trimmed by 1 base and J by 12 bases, 13 bases remained unmatched. CDR1 is LGHNA and CDR2 is YSLEER in the germline V gene. The CDR3 region is CASSQGSGGRAQVQFF. The CDR3 nucleotides are TGCGCCAGCAGCCAAGGGTCTGGCGGGAGGGCACAGGTGCAGTTCTTC.

In this sample, this clonotype turned up once. The genes are TRBV2 and TRBJ2-1, with a possible D match to TRBD2 (5 bases). The CDR3 runs to 14 residues. The V end lost 6 bases, the J end lost 13 bases, and 22 bases lay between the germline ends. Germline-derived CDR1 and CDR2 are SNHLY and FYNNEI. The CDR3: CASSGTEGSATQFF. In DNA, the CDR3 is TGTGCCAGCAGCGGTACTGAGGGCTCAGCGACCCAGTTCTTC. Complete variable domain (other parts from reference TRBV2 and TRBJ2-1): EPEVTQTPSHQVTQMGQEVILRCVPISNHLYFYWYRQILGQKVEFLVSFYNNEISEKSEIFDDQFSVERPDGSNFTLKIRSTKLEDSAMYFCASSGTEGSATQFFGPGTRLTVL.

The genes are TRBV7-9 and TRBJ2-1, with D perhaps matching TRBD2 (6 bases). This CDR3 has 13 residues. Trimming removed 5 bases at V and 15 bases at J, with 20 bases between. Per the germline V gene, CDR1 is SEHNR and CDR2 is FQNEAQ (reference sequence). The CDR3 nucleotides read TGTGCCAGCAGCCGGGGGACCGCAACTTATCTGTTCTTC. It specifies CASSRGTATYLFF.

This clonotype has a single count. V gene TRBV29-1 combines with J gene TRBJ1-1; no reliable D call. The V end lost 5 bases, the J end lost 1 base, and 8 bases lay between the germline ends. Germline-derived CDR1 and CDR2 are SQVTM and ANQGSEA. The length of the CDR3 is 12 residues. The chain's CDR3 is CSVHTQNTEAFF. The CDR3 nucleotides read TGCAGCGTTCACACTCAGAACACTGAAGCTTTCTTT. The complete variable domain, with remaining parts taken from reference TRBV29-1 and TRBJ1-1, reads SAVISQKPSRDICQRGTSLTIQCQVDSQVTMMFWYRQQPGQSLTLIATANQGSEATYESGFVIDKFPISRPNLTFSTLTVSNMSPEDSSIYLCSVHTQNTEAFFGQGTRLTVV.

The rearrangement uses TRBV14 and TRBJ1-2; D remains ambiguous. The germline V gene has CDR1 SGHDN and CDR2 FVKESK. This CDR3 is 14 amino acids long. The V gene lost 0 bases and the J gene lost 2 bases, with 7 bases spanning the gap. The CDR3 region is CASSQDGRNYGYTF. The CDR3 bases are TGTGCCAGCAGCCAAGATGGACGGAACTATGGCTACACCTTC.

The V and J genes are TRBV6-2 or TRBV6-3 and TRBJ2-2; TRBD1 matches at 7 bases. V lost 6 bases and J lost 4; bases outside the gene matches: 11. CDR1 MNHEY and CDR2 SVGEGT come from the germline V gene. This CDR3 spans 16 amino acids. CDR3 DNA sequence: TGTGCCAGCAGCGATCTAACAGGGGTTAGCACCGGGGAGCTGTTTTTT. Its translation: CASSDLTGVSTGELFF.

This chain uses TRBV9 with TRBJ2-5; D may correspond to TRBD1 or TRBD2 (5 bases each). This CDR3 is 15 amino acids long. Germline V gene lookup returns CDR1 SGDLS and CDR2 YYNGEE. V was trimmed by 10 bases and J by 2 bases, leaving 21 bases between them. CDR3 sequence: CASQWGTDPQETQYF. The DNA of the CDR3 is TGTGCCTCTCAGTGGGGGACGGACCCTCAAGAGACCCAGTACTTC. The complete variable domain, with remaining parts taken from reference TRBV9 and TRBJ2-5, reads DSGVTQTPKHLITATGQRVTLRCSPRSGDLSVYWYQQSLDQGLQFLIQYYNGEERAKGNILERFSAQQFPDLHSELNLSSLELGDSALYFCASQWGTDPQETQYFGPGTRLLVL.

With respect to this clonotype: The germline gene is not matched at one end of the junction; a read error may be the cause. This chain joins TRBV5-1 and TRBJ2-6, with TRBD1 matching 8 bases. CDR3 size: 17 residues. Looked up from germline, CDR1 is SGHRS and CDR2 is YFSETQ. The CDR3 DNA is TGCGCCAGCACCTTGGGACAGGCCATCTCTGGGGCCAACGTCCTGACTTTC. Its translation is CASTLGQAISGANVLTF.

The chain recombines TRBV6-2 or TRBV6-3 with TRBJ2-4, with TRBD1 matching over 10 bases. The CDR3 is 15 residues long. Germline V CDR1 and CDR2: MNHEY, SVGEGT. V lost 6 bases, J lost 4 bases, and 6 bases stayed unmatched. CDR3 amino acids: CASSLGTGVKNIQYF. CDR3 in DNA: TGTGCCAGCAGCCTCGGGACAGGGGTTAAAAACATTCAGTACTTC.

This rearrangement joins TRBV20-1 to TRBJ2-5; 12 bases align to TRBD2. The end of the DNA is better explained by TRBJ2-7, so the J call may be wrong. The CDR3 length is 15 residues. Germline V gives CDR1 DFQATT, CDR2 SNEGSKA (reference sequence). The CDR3 loop reads CSARELAGGTYEQYF. The DNA of the CDR3 is TGCAGTGCTAGGGAACTAGCGGGGGGAACCTACGAGCAGTACTTC.

This clonotype was counted a few times. This chain links TRBV7-2 with TRBJ2-2; the D gene is possibly TRBD1 (6 bases). Germline assignment: CDR1 SGHTA and CDR2 FQGNSA. The V end lost 2 bases, the J end lost 6 bases, and 13 bases lay between the germline ends. This CDR3 is built from 15 residues. DNA for the CDR3: TGTGCCAGCAGCTTACAGGGCCAGGGGCCCGGGGAGCTGTTTTTT. Amino acid sequence: CASSLQGQGPGELFF.

As concerns this clonotype: A read error may explain this, as a much larger clone is one base away. The gene calls are TRBV28 and TRBJ2-5, with 9 bases aligning to TRBD2. The trim removed 5 bases at V and 3 bases at J, leaving 13 bases unmatched. CDR1 is MDHEN and CDR2 is SYDVKM in the germline V gene. The CDR3 has 17 residues. CDR3 nucleotide sequence: TGTGCCAGCAGTAAATACACCGGGGCTAGCGGGAAAGAGACCCAGTACTTC. It translates to CASSKYTGASGKETQYF. The whole variable domain, remainder taken from reference TRBV28 and TRBJ2-5, is DVKVTQSSRYLVKRTGEKVFLECVQDMDHENMFWYRQDPGLGLRLIYFSYDVKMKEKGDIPEGYSVSREKKERFSLILESASTNQTSMYLCASSKYTGASGKETQYFGPGTRLLVL.

This clonotype was counted a few times. V usage is TRBV20-1 and J usage is TRBJ2-7; 7 positions agree with TRBD2. CDR3 size: 12 residues. V shed 6 bases, J shed 7 bases, and the junction held 9 bases outside the gene matches. The germline V gene encodes CDR1 DFQATT and CDR2 SNEGSKA (reference sequence). CDR3 protein: CSAILGGNEQYF. CDR3 nucleotides: TGCAGTGCCATCCTCGGGGGGAATGAGCAGTACTTC.

The table lists this clonotype with a count of one. This chain uses TRBV6-2 or TRBV6-3 with TRBJ1-2, with D possibly matching TRBD1 (5 bases). CDR1 and CDR2 from the germline V gene are MNHEY and SVGEGT. The CDR3 spans 15 residues. Trimming took 5 bases from V and 2 from J, leaving 15 bases between them. CDR3 protein: CASSPTGTPNYGYTF. The CDR3 DNA reads as TGTGCCAGCAGTCCAACCGGGACCCCGAACTATGGCTACACCTTC.

The V call is TRBV4-2, the J call TRBJ1-5; D is possibly TRBD1 (5 bases). The V end lost 6 bases, the J end lost 1 base, and 16 bases lay between the germline ends. Germline V gene data show CDR1 as LGHNA and CDR2 as YNFKEQ. The CDR3 is made up of 16 amino acids. The CDR3 region has the DNA TGTGCCAGCAGACTTCTCAGGGATAGAAGCAATCAGCCCCAGCATTTT. This sequence encodes CASRLLRDRSNQPQHF.

This clonotype has a count of ten or more. The V gene is TRBV20-1, the J gene TRBJ2-3; possible D gene TRBD2, 6 bases. CDR1 is DFQATT, CDR2 SNEGSKA, per germline (reference sequence). V was pared by 6 bases and J by 0 bases, with 13 bases between. The CDR3 covers 14 residues. Here the CDR3 reads CSAPPAGSTDTQYF. The CDR3 coding sequence is TGCAGTGCCCCCCCGGCGGGGAGCACAGATACGCAGTATTTT.